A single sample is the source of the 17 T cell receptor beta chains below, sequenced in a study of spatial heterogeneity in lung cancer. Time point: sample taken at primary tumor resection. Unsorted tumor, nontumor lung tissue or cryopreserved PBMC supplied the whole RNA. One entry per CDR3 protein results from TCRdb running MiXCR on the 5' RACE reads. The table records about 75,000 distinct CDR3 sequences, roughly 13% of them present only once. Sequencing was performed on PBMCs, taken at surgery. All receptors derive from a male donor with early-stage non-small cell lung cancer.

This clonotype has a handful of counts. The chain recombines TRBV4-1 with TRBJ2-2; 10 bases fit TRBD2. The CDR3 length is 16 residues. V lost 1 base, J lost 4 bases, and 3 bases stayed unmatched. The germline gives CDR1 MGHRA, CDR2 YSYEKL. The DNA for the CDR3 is TGCGCCAGCAGCCAAGCTGAGCGGGAGGGCACCGGGGAGCTGTTTTTT. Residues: CASSQAEREGTGELFF.

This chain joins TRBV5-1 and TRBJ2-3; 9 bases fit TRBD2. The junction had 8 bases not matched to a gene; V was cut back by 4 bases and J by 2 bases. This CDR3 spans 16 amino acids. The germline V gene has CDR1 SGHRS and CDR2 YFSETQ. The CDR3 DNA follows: TGCGCCAGCAGCAAGATGACTAGCGGATTCACAGATACGCAGTATTTT. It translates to CASSKMTSGFTDTQYF.

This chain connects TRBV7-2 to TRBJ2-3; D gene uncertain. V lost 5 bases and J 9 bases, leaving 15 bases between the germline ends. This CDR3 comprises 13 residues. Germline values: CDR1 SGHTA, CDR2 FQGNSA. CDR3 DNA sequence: TGTGCCAGCAGCCCCCGATATGGTGAGACGCAGTATTTT. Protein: CASSPRYGETQYF.

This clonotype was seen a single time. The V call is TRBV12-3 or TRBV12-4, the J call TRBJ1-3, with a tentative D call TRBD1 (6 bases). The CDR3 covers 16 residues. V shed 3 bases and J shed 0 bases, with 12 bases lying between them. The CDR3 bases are TGTGCCAGCAGTTTGGCAGGGGCCATCTCTGGAAACACCATATATTTT. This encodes CASSLAGAISGNTIYF.

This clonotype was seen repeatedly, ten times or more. The CDR3 protein is CASSVTGASGSADTQYF. In nucleotides, the CDR3 is TGTGCCAGCAGCGTAACCGGCGCTAGCGGGAGTGCAGATACGCAGTATTTT. The V and J genes are TRBV9 and TRBJ2-3; TRBD2 matches at 10 bases. Per germline, CDR1 SGDLS and CDR2 YYNGEE. Trimming at V came to 1 base and at J to 4 bases, leaving 9 bases not matched to a gene. The CDR3 sequence is 17 residues long.

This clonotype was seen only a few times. CDR3 in DNA: TGTGCCAGCAGCACACAAGACAGGGGGCAGTATGGAAACACCATATATTTT. It encodes CASSTQDRGQYGNTIYF. The chain couples TRBV7-9 to TRBJ1-3; TRBD1 aligns across 10 bases. Germline CDR1 and CDR2: SEHNR and FQNEAQ (reference sequence). The CDR3 length is 17 residues. Trimming at V came to 5 bases and at J to 3 bases, leaving 10 bases not matched to a gene.

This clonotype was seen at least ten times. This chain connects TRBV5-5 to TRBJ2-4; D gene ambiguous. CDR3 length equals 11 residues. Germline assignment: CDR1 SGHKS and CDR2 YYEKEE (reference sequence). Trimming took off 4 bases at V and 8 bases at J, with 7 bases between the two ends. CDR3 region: CASSLMDIQYF. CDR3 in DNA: TGTGCCAGCAGCCTAATGGACATTCAGTACTTC. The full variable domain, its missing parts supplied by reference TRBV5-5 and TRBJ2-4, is DAGVTQSPTHLIKTRGQQVTLRCSPISGHKSVSWYQQVLGQGPQFIFQYYEKEERGRGNFPDRFSARQFPNYSSELNVNALLLGDSALYLCASSLMDIQYFGAGTRLSVL.

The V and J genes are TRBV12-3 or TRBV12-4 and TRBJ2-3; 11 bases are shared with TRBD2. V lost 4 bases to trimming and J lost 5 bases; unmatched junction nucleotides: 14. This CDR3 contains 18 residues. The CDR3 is CASSSLSLAGGTLDTQYF. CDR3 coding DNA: TGTGCCAGCAGTTCACTCTCCCTAGCGGGGGGCACCTTAGATACGCAGTATTTT.

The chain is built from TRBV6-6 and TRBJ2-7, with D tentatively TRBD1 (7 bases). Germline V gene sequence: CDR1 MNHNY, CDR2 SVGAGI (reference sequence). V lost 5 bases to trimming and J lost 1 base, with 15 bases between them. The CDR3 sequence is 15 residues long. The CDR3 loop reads CASSPGGRASYEQYF. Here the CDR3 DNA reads TGTGCCAGCAGTCCAGGGGGGCGCGCGTCCTACGAGCAGTACTTC.

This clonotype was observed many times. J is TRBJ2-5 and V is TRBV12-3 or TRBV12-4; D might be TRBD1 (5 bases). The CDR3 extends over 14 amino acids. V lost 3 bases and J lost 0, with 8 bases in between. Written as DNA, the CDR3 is TGTGCCAGCAGTTTTCAGGGCCACCAAGAGACCCAGTACTTC. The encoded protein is CASSFQGHQETQYF.

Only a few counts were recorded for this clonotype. DNA of the CDR3: TGTGCTAGTGGTTGGGGCAGCGAAACCGACTACACCTTC. Translating it yields CASGWGSETDYTF. The chain combines TRBV12-5 with TRBJ1-2, with a weak D call TRBD1 (5 bases). Germline V lookup: CDR1 LGHNT, CDR2 FRNRAP. Trimming cost V 4 bases and J 10 bases, with 16 bases left between them. The CDR3 length is 13 residues.

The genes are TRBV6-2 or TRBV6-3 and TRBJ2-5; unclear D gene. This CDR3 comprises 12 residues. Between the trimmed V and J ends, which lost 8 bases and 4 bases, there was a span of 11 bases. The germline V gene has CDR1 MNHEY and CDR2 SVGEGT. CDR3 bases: TGTGCCAGCGGTCTGTCGGCAGAGACCCAGTACTTC. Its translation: CASGLSAETQYF.

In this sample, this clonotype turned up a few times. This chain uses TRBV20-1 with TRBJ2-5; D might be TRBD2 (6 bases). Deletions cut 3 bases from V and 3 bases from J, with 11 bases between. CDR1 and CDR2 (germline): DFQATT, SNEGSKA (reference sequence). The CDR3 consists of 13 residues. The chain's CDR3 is CSARGDFKETQYF. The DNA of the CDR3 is TGCAGTGCTAGGGGGGACTTCAAAGAGACCCAGTACTTC.

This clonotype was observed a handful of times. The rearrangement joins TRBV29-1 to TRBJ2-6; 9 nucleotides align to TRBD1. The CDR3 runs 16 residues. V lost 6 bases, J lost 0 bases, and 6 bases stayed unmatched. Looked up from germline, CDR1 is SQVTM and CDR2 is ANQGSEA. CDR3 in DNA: TGCAGCGTCCGGGACAGGGCTAACTCTGGGGCCAACGTCCTGACTTTC. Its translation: CSVRDRANSGANVLTF.

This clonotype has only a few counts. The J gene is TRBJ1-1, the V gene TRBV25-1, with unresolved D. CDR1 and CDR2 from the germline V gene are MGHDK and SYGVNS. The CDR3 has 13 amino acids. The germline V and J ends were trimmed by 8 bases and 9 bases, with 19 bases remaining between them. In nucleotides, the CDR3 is TGTGCCAGCTCCCTCGGGAGGGCGGAGAAAGCTTTCTTT. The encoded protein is CASSLGRAEKAFF.

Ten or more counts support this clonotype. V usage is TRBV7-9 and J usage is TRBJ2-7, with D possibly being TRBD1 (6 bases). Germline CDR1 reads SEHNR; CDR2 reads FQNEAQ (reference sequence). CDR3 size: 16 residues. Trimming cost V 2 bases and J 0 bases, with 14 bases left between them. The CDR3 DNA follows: TGTGCCAGCAGCTTATCCCGGGACAAGAGCTCCTACGAGCAGTACTTC. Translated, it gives CASSLSRDKSSYEQYF. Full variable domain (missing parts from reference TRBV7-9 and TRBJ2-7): DTGVSQNPRHKITKRGQNVTFRCDPISEHNRLYWYRQTLGQGPEFLTYFQNEAQLEKSRLLSDRFSAERPKGSFSTLEIQRTEQGDSAMYLCASSLSRDKSSYEQYFGPGTRLTVT.

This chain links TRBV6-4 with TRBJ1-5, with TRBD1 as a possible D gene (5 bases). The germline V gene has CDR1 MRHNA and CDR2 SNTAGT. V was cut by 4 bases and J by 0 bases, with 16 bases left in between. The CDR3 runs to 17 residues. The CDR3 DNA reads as TGTGCCAGCAGTGCCTGGGACTTGGGGAATAGCAATCAGCCCCAGCATTTT. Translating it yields CASSAWDLGNSNQPQHF.